The rows below give T cell receptor beta chains drawn from one sample of a study of Ad26.COV2.S vaccination and SARS-CoV-2 variants. Profiling relied on immunoSEQ multiplex PCR, and the TCRdb table lists in-frame clones only, not all of them. This sample has roughly 330,000 clones, with about 90% found just once. Here the sequenced sample was peripheral blood, taken in a trial of Ad26.COV2.S vaccine versus placebo. These receptors were collected from a person between 18 and 59 years old who received the Ad26.COV2.S COVID-19 vaccine or a placebo. CDR3s include the opening cysteine and the closing phenylalanine or tryptophan. The D gene is left open where the match is weak. Clone size appears in some rows only: once, few, many, or a class for an expanded clone.

NA,TRBV5-6,NA,TRBJ1-6,TGTGCCAGCAGCTTCTTCACGGATTCACCCCTCCACTTT,CASSFFTDSPLHF
TRBD1,TRBV15,NA,TRBJ2-7,TGTGCCACCAGCAGTGTTACAGGGGCCTCCTACGAGCAGTACTTC,CATSSVTGASYEQYF
NA,TRBV7-2,NA,TRBJ1-2,TGTGCCAGCAGCTTACATAGCACTACCGAGGGCTACACCTTC,CASSLHSTTEGYTF
TRBD2,TRBV4-1,NA,TRBJ2-1,TGCGCCAGCAGACGGGGGGAGCCTCTCTGGGGTGAGCAGTTCTTC,CASRRGEPLWGEQFF
NA,TRBV18,NA,TRBJ2-2,TGTGCCAGCTCACCACCAAGTAAGGCTCTTAACACCGGGGAGCTGTTTTTT,CASSPPSKALNTGELFF
TRBD1,TRBV7-9,NA,TRBJ1-2,TGTGCCAGCAGCGAACAGGGGAATGGCTACACCTTC,CASSEQGNGYTF
NA,TRBV11-3,NA,TRBJ1-1,TGTGCCAGCAGCTTACGGGGGTCGTACACCGGGAACACTGAAGCTTTCTTT,CASSLRGSYTGNTEAFF
TRBD1,TRBV5-4,NA,TRBJ1-1,TGTGCCAGCAGCTTAAACAGGGGAAACACTGAAGCTTTCTTT,CASSLNRGNTEAFF
NA,TRBV5-1,NA,TRBJ2-7,TGCGCCAGCAGCTTGGAAGGGGGCGAGCAGTACTTC,CASSLEGGEQYF
TRBD1,TRBV4-1,NA,TRBJ1-2,TGCGCCAGCAGCCAATGGACAGGGGATGGCTACACCTTC,CASSQWTGDGYTF
NA,TRBV10-1,NA,TRBJ2-1,TGCGCCAGCAGTGAGGATTCAGGGAATCGGAATGAGCAGTTCTTC,CASSEDSGNRNEQFF
TRBD1,TRBV4-3,once,TRBJ2-5,TGCGCCAGCAGCCTTGGGACAGGGGTGATGGAGACCCAGTACTTC,CASSLGTGVMETQYF
NA,TRBV2,once,TRBJ1-6,TGTGCCAGACGCATGCTCGGTGTTAATTCACCCCTCCACTTT,CARRMLGVNSPLHF
NA,TRBV4-3,NA,TRBJ1-1,TGCGCCAGCAGCCAAGACAGGGACGGGAACACTGAAGCTTTCTTT,CASSQDRDGNTEAFF
NA,TRBV5-4,NA,TRBJ1-1,TGTGCCAGCAGCTTGGATAGGGTAGCAACTGAAGCTTTCTTT,CASSLDRVATEAFF
TRBD2,TRBV6-5,NA,TRBJ2-1,TGTGCCAGCAGGGGACTATCGACATTCAGGCAGTTCTTC,CASRGLSTFRQFF
NA,TRBV5-4,NA,TRBJ1-5,TGTGCCAGCAGGGGAACTGATAGCAATCAGCCCCAGCATTTT,CASRGTDSNQPQHF
NA,TRBV19,NA,TRBJ1-2,TGTGCCAGTGCCGCGAGGCAGCCAATAGGTTATGGCTACACCTTC,CASAARQPIGYGYTF
NA,TRBV28,NA,TRBJ1-2,TGTGCCAGCAGTTTAAGCAGTAACTATGGCTACACCTTC,CASSLSSNYGYTF
NA,TRBV25-1,NA,TRBJ1-1,TGTGCCAGCAAAAGGGCCGGGAACACTGAAGCTTTCTTT,CASKRAGNTEAFF
NA,TRBV18,NA,TRBJ1-2,TGTGCCAGTACTAAAGGGATGGAGGGCTATGGCTACACCTTC,CASTKGMEGYGYTF
NA,TRBV24-1,NA,TRBJ1-2,TGTGCCACCAGTGATCCCGGACAGAACTATGGCTACACCTTC,CATSDPGQNYGYTF
NA,TRBV19,NA,TRBJ2-5,TGTGCCAGTAGGGCCGGGTGGCAAGAGACCCAGTACTTC,CASRAGWQETQYF
TRBD1,TRBV28,NA,TRBJ1-6,TGTGCCAGCAGGGACAGGGAGAAACCCCTCCACTTT,CASRDREKPLHF